This TCR beta chain was profiled in a study of CD8+ T cells in alopecia areata. V was cut by 5 bases and J by 4 bases, with 9 bases left in between. The CDR3 runs 13 residues. Germline values: CDR1 SGHTA, CDR2 FQGNSA. Isolated RNA was reverse transcribed into cDNA used as the sequencing template. Profiling relied on immunoSEQ multiplex PCR, and the TCRdb table lists in-frame clones only, not all of them. The sample contains 98,000 or so clones, approximately 66% of which appear only once. This clone occurred a few times. This sample's treatment: oral pan-JAK inhibitor, 5-10 mg twice daily. V gene TRBV7-2 combines with J gene TRBJ2-1, with D uncertain. The TCR sequence derives from a human donor with alopecia areata. The sequencing used CD8+ T cells sorted from blood, collected at week 4, from a patient treated with tofacitinib. CDR3 coding DNA: TGTGCCAGCAGCCCCTTCCGGTACAATGAGCAGTTCTTC. It translates to CASSPFRYNEQFF.